This T cell receptor beta chain appears in the sequencing data of a study of T cells in Graves' hyperthyroidism and ophthalmopathy. This clonotype has a count of ten or more. TCR beta CDR3 regions were amplified from RNA transcripts. Researchers ran a first-round RT-PCR on the TCR CDR3 using the HTBI primer set. TCRdb reprocessed the multiplex PCR reads via MiXCR and lists one record per CDR3 protein. The data show approximately 400,000 distinct CDR3 sequences, 15% to 17% seen once. Together with thyroid ultrasound, orbital computed tomography, serum thyroxine and TRAb, clinical symptoms were used for diagnoses. The authors obtained PBMCs from over 8.5 ml of fresh peripheral blood. There are 15 residues in the CDR3. The V end lost 2 bases, the J end lost 0 bases, and 10 bases lay between the germline ends. Germline V gene data show CDR1 as SEHNR and CDR2 as FQNEAQ (reference sequence).

The rearrangement joins TRBV7-9 to TRBJ1-1; weak D call: TRBD1 (6 bases). The source of this sequence is a woman younger than 35 with Graves' hyperthyroidism. The material sequenced was blood. The CDR3 spells CASSLWGHMNTEAFF. CDR3 nucleotide sequence: TGTGCCAGCAGCTTATGGGGACACATGAACACTGAAGCTTTCTTT.